This is a list of T cell receptor beta chains from one sample in a study of T cell responses to AZD1222 COVID-19 vaccine. This table comes from immunoSEQ multiplex PCR, and its TCRdb copy is limited to in-frame clones, with some not included. The sample contains around 150,000 clones, roughly 90% of which appear only once. The specimen comprised peripheral blood, sampled on day 0 of AZD1222 vaccination. The receptors here all came from an adult in good health. Both conserved end residues are trimmed from each CDR3. The order of the fields is V gene, clone size, CDR3 protein. Only some rows state a clone size, as once, few, many or a class for expanded clones.

V gene: TRBV6-1
clone size: NA
CDR3 protein: ASSGRLEGNYNEQF

V gene: TRBV29-1
clone size: NA
CDR3 protein: SVLNSNQPQH

V gene: TRBV12-3/TRBV12-4
clone size: NA
CDR3 protein: ASSPQGRDGYT

V gene: TRBV19
clone size: NA
CDR3 protein: ASSDRYTEAF

V gene: TRBV2
clone size: NA
CDR3 protein: ASSDDGYGSADTQY

V gene: TRBV29-1
clone size: NA
CDR3 protein: SVRRENTEAF

V gene: TRBV29-1
clone size: NA
CDR3 protein: SVGTQGGSTGELF

V gene: TRBV27
clone size: NA
CDR3 protein: ASSSGQSSYNSPLH

V gene: TRBV6-1
clone size: NA
CDR3 protein: ASSDPPGGTYGYT

V gene: TRBV21-1
clone size: few
CDR3 protein: ASSASRETQY

V gene: TRBV19
clone size: NA
CDR3 protein: ASSTYRTPFVNEQF

V gene: TRBV4-1
clone size: NA
CDR3 protein: ASSQEADSFSNEQY

V gene: TRBV7-2
clone size: NA
CDR3 protein: ASSLRGQKNSPLH

V gene: TRBV4-1
clone size: once
CDR3 protein: ASSQVYGRDSSYQETQY

V gene: TRBV7-9
clone size: once
CDR3 protein: ASSLGGWAGVWETQY

V gene: TRBV28
clone size: NA
CDR3 protein: ASSSPDGRISGYT

V gene: TRBV19
clone size: NA
CDR3 protein: ASSTKIKGYPYEQY

V gene: TRBV5-6
clone size: once
CDR3 protein: ASSSVGGTEAF

V gene: TRBV15
clone size: NA
CDR3 protein: ATSRDPGGSYEQY

V gene: TRBV7-9
clone size: once
CDR3 protein: ASSPLWINSPLH

V gene: TRBV11-2
clone size: NA
CDR3 protein: ASSLGAGESSYNSPLH

V gene: TRBV28
clone size: NA
CDR3 protein: ASSLSPTGELF

V gene: TRBV6-5
clone size: NA
CDR3 protein: ASRWRLGEAF

V gene: TRBV5-6
clone size: NA
CDR3 protein: ASSFNPPQTLH

V gene: TRBV5-1
clone size: NA
CDR3 protein: ASSLQVVGDTEAF

V gene: TRBV30
clone size: NA
CDR3 protein: AWRLENTEAF

V gene: TRBV29-1
clone size: NA
CDR3 protein: SAPVGTRGNEQF

V gene: TRBV30
clone size: NA
CDR3 protein: AWSLGASGNTIY

V gene: TRBV29-1
clone size: NA
CDR3 protein: SAAGWQGVSYEQY

V gene: TRBV20-1
clone size: NA
CDR3 protein: SASPDQPQH

V gene: TRBV18
clone size: NA
CDR3 protein: ASSSLEWNTEAF

V gene: TRBV19
clone size: NA
CDR3 protein: ASSREPSNQPQH

V gene: TRBV27
clone size: NA
CDR3 protein: ASSLHSNQPQH

V gene: TRBV7-9
clone size: NA
CDR3 protein: ASRTPPGQRPTDTQY

V gene: TRBV7-2
clone size: once
CDR3 protein: ASSETYEQY

V gene: TRBV7-9
clone size: NA
CDR3 protein: ASSLTGGDNEKLF